Each of the 24 T cell receptor beta chains below was sequenced from the same sample in a study of blood T cell repertoires in COVID-19. Clones were read by immunoSEQ multiplex PCR, and TCRdb kept only the in-frame ones, dropping some. The table records about 250,000 clones, around 85% of them present only once. Sequenced: peripheral blood. These receptors were obtained from a human donor with COVID-19, enrolled during active disease. The donor label of this sample is uncertain.

The table lists this clone with a few counts. CDR3 sequence reads: CASSFPVSTEAFF. CDR3 in DNA: TGTGCCAGCAGCTTCCCAGTAAGCACTGAAGCTTTCTTT. The gene calls are TRBV7-9 and TRBJ1-1; D not resolved. CDR1 and CDR2 (germline): SEHNR, FQNEAQ (reference sequence). Deletions cut 3 bases from V and 4 bases from J, with 9 bases between. The CDR3 consists of 13 residues.

Concerning this clone itself: The same CDR3 also results from other DNA sequences found in this sample. The chain links TRBV7-9 to TRBJ1-4, with 9 bases lining up with TRBD1. V lost 0 bases to trimming and J lost 1 base; unmatched junction nucleotides: 0. The CDR3 length is 16 residues. CDR1 SEHNR and CDR2 FQNEAQ come from the germline V gene (reference sequence). CDR3 in amino acids: CASSLAGQGTNEKLFF. The CDR3, as DNA: TGTGCCAGCAGCTTAGCGGGACAGGGAACTAATGAAAAACTGTTTTTT.

J is TRBJ1-6 and V is TRBV6-5; TRBD1 matches 7 bases. Trimming took 6 bases from V and 4 from J; bases not matched to a gene: 3. Germline assignment: CDR1 MNHEY and CDR2 SVGAGI. The CDR3 runs 14 residues. In nucleotides, the CDR3 is TGTGCCAGCAGGCTACAGGGGTATAATTCACCCCTCCACTTT. It specifies CASRLQGYNSPLHF.

The chain links TRBV5-4 to TRBJ2-5; a weak D match, TRBD1 (6 bases). The germline V and J ends were trimmed by 7 bases and 4 bases, with 11 bases remaining between them. Germline CDR1 SGHNT, CDR2 YYREEE (reference sequence). The CDR3 has 12 residues. The CDR3 loop reads CASAGAGETQYF. The CDR3 DNA sequence: TGTGCCAGCGCAGGGGCTGGAGAGACCCAGTACTTC.

The V and J genes are TRBV3-1 (or the pseudogene TRBV3-2) and TRBJ1-4; D remains unclear. CDR3 length equals 15 residues. V dropped 0 bases and J dropped 11 bases, with 16 bases sitting between them. Germline assignment: CDR1 LGHDT and CDR2 YNNKEL (reference sequence). In DNA, the CDR3 is TGTGCCAGCAGCCAAGATAGGAGCAGTGGTGGGAAACTGTTTTTT. It encodes CASSQDRSSGGKLFF.

V usage is TRBV19 and J usage is TRBJ2-7; TRBD1 aligns across 12 bases. Per the germline V gene, CDR1 is LNHDA and CDR2 is SQIVND (reference sequence). Trimming removed 5 bases from V and 0 bases from J; junction bases left unmatched: 2. The CDR3 length is 15 residues. The CDR3 DNA is TGTGCCAGTAGTCAGGGACAGGGGGCCTCCTACGAGCAGTACTTC. The encoded protein is CASSQGQGASYEQYF. Full variable domain (rest looked up from reference TRBV19 and TRBJ2-7): DGGITQSPKYLFRKEGQNVTLSCEQNLNHDAMYWYRQDPGQGLRLIYYSQIVNDFQKGDIAEGYSVSREKKESFPLTVTSAQKNPTAFYLCASSQGQGASYEQYFGPGTRLTVT.

This chain links TRBV28 with TRBJ1-2; D is perhaps TRBD1 (6 bases). This CDR3 region has 15 residues. The germline V gene has CDR1 MDHEN and CDR2 SYDVKM. V was pared by 2 bases and J by 0 bases, with 10 bases between. CDR3 region: CASSLRGGTNYGYTF. The CDR3 region has the DNA TGTGCCAGCAGTTTAAGGGGGGGTACTAACTATGGCTACACCTTC.

For this clone: This CDR3 is also generated by other DNA sequences in the sample. The CDR3 DNA sequence: TGTGCCAGTAGTACGACAGTGAACACTGAAGCTTTCTTT. This translates into CASSTTVNTEAFF. The chain combines TRBV19 with TRBJ1-1; weak D call: TRBD1 (5 bases). The CDR3 runs 13 residues. Per germline, CDR1 LNHDA and CDR2 SQIVND (reference sequence). Between the trimmed V and J ends, which lost 4 bases and 0 bases, there was a span of 6 bases.

This clone showed up just once. The rearrangement joins TRBV11-2 to TRBJ1-4, with unresolved D. V was clipped by 5 bases and J by 8 bases, with 18 bases between them. The CDR3 spans 15 residues. The germline CDR1 and CDR2 sequences are SGHAT and FQNNGV. The DNA of the CDR3 is TGTGCCAGCAGCCAAAGCGGGCAGCGAGGAGAAAAACTGTTTTTT. Encoded protein: CASSQSGQRGEKLFF.

The chain couples TRBV4-3 to TRBJ1-1, with 8 bases identical to TRBD1. Trimming at V came to 4 bases and at J to 0 bases, leaving 1 base not matched to a gene. The CDR3 runs to 14 residues. CDR1 and CDR2 from the germline V gene are LGHNA and YSLEER. CDR3 nucleotides: TGCGCCAGCAGCCCGGACAGGGTGAACACTGAAGCTTTCTTT. Residues: CASSPDRVNTEAFF.

The chain links TRBV27 to TRBJ2-2; possible D gene TRBD2, 6 bases. In germline, CDR1 is MNHEY, CDR2 SMNVEV (reference sequence). The CDR3 length is 13 residues. V was cut by 4 bases and J by 5 bases, with 8 bases left in between. CDR3: CASSWRATGELFF. In DNA form, the CDR3 reads TGTGCCAGCAGTTGGAGGGCGACCGGGGAGCTGTTTTTT.

This sequence joins TRBV5-4 and TRBJ1-6, with TRBD1 matching over 7 bases. V was pared by 4 bases and J by 9 bases, with 7 bases of the junction left unmatched. Per the germline V gene, CDR1 is SGHNT and CDR2 is YYREEE (reference sequence). This CDR3 comprises 14 residues. CDR3: CASSMTGYGSPLHF. Here the CDR3 DNA reads TGTGCCAGCAGCATGACAGGGTATGGTTCACCCCTCCACTTT.

The rearrangement links TRBV10-3 to TRBJ2-7; 8 nucleotides match TRBD2. The CDR3 spans 14 residues. V was clipped by 2 bases and J by 1 base; unmatched bases: 1. Germline CDR1 and CDR2: ENHRY and SYGVKD. This CDR3 is CAISETGGSYEQYF. The CDR3 coding sequence is TGTGCCATCAGTGAGACGGGAGGGTCCTACGAGCAGTACTTC.

In its sample, this clone was seen a few times. CDR3 sequence reads: CASSGPGQLNTEAFF. The CDR3 DNA follows: TGTGCCAGCAGCGGACCGGGACAGCTGAACACTGAAGCTTTCTTT. This chain joins TRBV3-1 (or the pseudogene TRBV3-2) and TRBJ1-1; 7 nucleotides line up with TRBD1. The ends lost 5 bases at V and 0 bases at J; junction bases unmatched: 6. CDR3 length: 15 amino acids. Germline V CDR1 and CDR2: LGHDT, YNNKEL (reference sequence).

This chain uses TRBV28 with TRBJ2-7; 7 bases line up with TRBD2. The CDR3 loop spans 13 amino acids. V lost 7 bases, J lost 2 bases, and 5 bases stayed unmatched. Germline values: CDR1 MDHEN, CDR2 SYDVKM. This CDR3 is CASTGGVAYEQYF. The DNA of the CDR3 is TGTGCCAGCACGGGGGGAGTGGCCTACGAGCAGTACTTC.

The V and J genes are TRBV5-5 and TRBJ2-3, with D possibly being TRBD2 (5 bases). Germline loops: CDR1 SGHKS, CDR2 YYEKEE (reference sequence). Trimming cost V 4 bases and J 2 bases, with 8 bases left between them. The CDR3 length is 13 residues. DNA of the CDR3: TGTGCCAGCAGCGAGGGATCCACAGATACGCAGTATTTT. Encoded protein: CASSEGSTDTQYF.

CDR3 nucleotide sequence: TGTGCCAGCATCCAACAGGGGTACGGCAATCAGCCCCAGCATTTT. The encoded protein is CASIQQGYGNQPQHF. V and J are TRBV28 and TRBJ1-5; TRBD1 matches at 7 bases. The junction had 8 bases not matched to a gene; V was cut back by 7 bases and J by 2 bases. CDR3 length: 15 amino acids. Germline V lookup: CDR1 MDHEN, CDR2 SYDVKM.

The rearrangement uses TRBV6-1 and TRBJ2-7, with D perhaps TRBD1 (5 bases). The CDR3 covers 15 residues. V was clipped by 0 bases and J by 9 bases, with 18 bases between them. Germline V CDR1 and CDR2: MNHNS, SASEGT. CDR3: CASSEAGSGYTGQYF. For the CDR3, the DNA is TGTGCCAGCAGTGAAGCGGGCTCAGGGTATACGGGGCAGTACTTC.

For the CDR3, the DNA is TGTGCCAGTAGTATGGGGAGGCAGGATGGCTACACCTTC. It encodes CASSMGRQDGYTF. The chain couples TRBV19 to TRBJ1-2; D is unresolved. Between the trimmed V and J ends, which lost 3 bases and 6 bases, there was a span of 11 bases. The CDR3 spans 13 residues. The germline V gene encodes CDR1 LNHDA and CDR2 SQIVND (reference sequence).

This sequence joins TRBV10-1 and TRBJ2-5, with 9 positions matching TRBD1. This CDR3 contains 15 residues. Germline loops: CDR1 WNHNN, CDR2 SYGVQD (reference sequence). V dropped 6 bases and J dropped 1; count of bases not matched to a gene: 6. CDR3 amino acids: CASSPGTGSQETQYF. The DNA of the CDR3 is TGCGCCAGCAGCCCCGGGACAGGGTCCCAAGAGACCCAGTACTTC.

This clone was seen only a few times. This chain links TRBV5-1 with TRBJ2-5; 7 bases fit TRBD2. Germline V CDR1 and CDR2: SGHRS, YFSETQ. The CDR3 is 14 amino acids. J gave up 5 bases and V 3 bases, and 7 bases lay outside the gene matches. The CDR3 DNA is TGCGCCAGCAGCTCCCCTGCGGGAGAGGAGACCCAGTACTTC. This encodes CASSSPAGEETQYF. Based on the CDR3 plus reference TRBV5-1 and TRBJ2-5, the full variable domain is KAGVTQTPRYLIKTRGQQVTLSCSPISGHRSVSWYQQTPGQGLQFLFEYFSETQRNKGNFPGRFSGRQFSNSRSEMNVSTLELGDSALYLCASSSPAGEETQYFGPGTRLLVL.

The chain combines TRBV6-5 with TRBJ1-2; 7 bases are a match to TRBD1. Germline V lookup: CDR1 MNHEY, CDR2 SVGAGI. The J segment lost 2 bases and the V segment lost 0 bases, leaving 6 bases of the junction unmatched. The CDR3 runs 16 residues. CDR3 amino acids: CASSYSLQGRNYGYTF. The CDR3 DNA follows: TGTGCCAGCAGTTACTCATTACAGGGGAGGAACTATGGCTACACCTTC.

V usage is TRBV5-1 and J usage is TRBJ2-3; TRBD1 matches at 7 bases. Trimming took 7 bases from V and 0 from J; bases not matched to a gene: 5. CDR3 length: 14 amino acids. In germline, CDR1 is SGHRS, CDR2 YFSETQ. The CDR3 here is CASRGQSSTDTQYF. DNA for the CDR3: TGCGCCAGCCGGGGACAGTCTAGCACAGATACGCAGTATTTT.

The chain uses TRBV27 and TRBJ2-3; 7 bases map to TRBD2. V shed 5 bases, J shed 7 bases, and the junction held 6 bases outside the gene matches. The length of the CDR3 is 13 residues. Germline values: CDR1 MNHEY, CDR2 SMNVEV (reference sequence). The CDR3 nucleotides are TGTGCCAGCAGTCCTAGCGGACTGAATACGCAGTATTTT. Residues: CASSPSGLNTQYF.